This T cell receptor (beta chain) is from a study of cytomegalovirus exposure and HLA in healthy donors (dated by TCRdb to 2016 to 2017). With regard to the full study: An earlier analysis of approximately 640 of the donors reported approximately 290 Gb of sequence data and some 100 million unique TCR beta sequences from roughly 200 million T cells. An earlier analysis of 450 to 750 of the donors used high-throughput TCR beta sequencing to judge whether each TCR beta V gene segment behaved as functional or pseudogenic. Typing coverage differed by locus: A, B, C, DRB1 and DQB1 were typed in about 629-640 donors, DQA1 in about 500, DPA1 in 600 to 610, and DPB1 in 400 to 490. Among the roughly 400 genotyped donors, roughly 80% belonged to the genetic ancestry cluster associated with self-reported Caucasian donors. To predict cytomegalovirus infection status, the study combined high-throughput TCR immunosequencing, statistical association of individual TCRs with disease status, and machine learning. On average, about 200,000 unique TCR beta nucleotide sequences were sequenced per donor among some 420 genotyped donors of the cohort, with roughly 18% of those sequences being non-productive. In a later genetic analysis, genome-wide SNP genotypes for about 65% of the 666 donors were used, and that subset was treated as a discovery cohort. The later analysis used no new phenotypic data to find candidate immune exposures, relying instead on TCR beta sequences and their occurrence across donors. All discovery cohort repertoires had been generated using a single sequencing platform. Alongside the repertoire data, information on donor age, sex, ethnicity and CMV serostatus was compiled. The study aimed to test whether signatures of past pathogen exposure could be identified by cataloging public T cell receptors. Along with the approximately 620-subject first cohort, a separate validation cohort of over a hundred different subjects was used. HLA typing covered class I and class II loci at four-digit resolution. Around 330 gigabases of sequencing data and around 80 million unique TCR sequences made up an early release that covered over 550 HLA-typed donors. A later analysis re-examined previously published TCR beta repertoires from more than 650 donors and added high-resolution HLA genotyping to investigate patterns of TCR occurrence. The study used immunosequencing to profile the T cell repertoires of hundreds of subjects and linked those repertoires to cytomegalovirus serostatus. Roughly five DR-DQ haplotypes were handled as single units for association and clustering because linkage in the cohort was strong.

General conclusions and limits of the study: A later analysis reported that several top co-occurrence clusters appeared linked to parvovirus B19, influenza, CMV and Epstein-Barr virus. Strong co-occurrence of HLA alleles, especially DR and DQ, made assigning TCR associations to individual alleles difficult. Most CMV-associated TCR beta chains appeared to be HLA-restricted in a later analysis, and the HLA associations seemed to be driven largely by CMV exposure. The classifier was reported to diagnose cytomegalovirus status with high specificity and sensitivity in both the original and validation cohorts. A later analysis associated 16,951 TCR beta sequences with specific HLA alleles at a false discovery rate of 0.05. A later genetic analysis associated a missense DCLRE1C variant with V-gene and J-gene trimming of TCR beta chains, and an independent cohort replicated the association. According to a later genetic analysis, donors in an Asian-associated ancestry cluster had fewer N-insertions in productive TCRs than the approximately 670-donor mean. A cluster of highly shared sequence variants was judged likely to be a technical artifact of the sequencing pipeline. A total of 164 TCR beta chains were listed by the study as associated with cytomegalovirus. Across donors, most TCR sequences were observed very rarely, whereas some public TCRs were present in many individuals. Immune exposure information for the cohort was limited to CMV serostatus. A further reported finding was that TCR beta sequences accurately predicted the HLA-A and HLA-B alleles for most subjects in the first cohort. Roughly uniform sequencing depth across donors was assumed in presence/absence analyses, although this assumption may not hold. The authors suggested that the approach could potentially be generalized to other disease states and immunological phenotypes. In an earlier analysis of more than 450 of the donors, most TCR beta V segments were observed in productive rearrangements about 87% or about 30% of the time, broadly matching IMGT annotations. Because the 87-base-pair reads could not distinguish some IMGT-functional V segments, including TRBV6-2 and TRBV6-3, those segments were excluded. In vitro tests confirmed that a few of the cytomegalovirus-associated TCR beta chains recognize cytomegalovirus antigens. The cohort was sequenced for TCR beta chains only, and without alpha or paired-chain data the features that could be detected were limited. HLA typing was unavailable for some donors at each locus, so association tests used only the typed subset. According to a later analysis, TCR association rates differed among HLA loci, with DRB1 alleles showing the most associated TCRs and HLA-C alleles showing the fewest. Linkage disequilibrium might explain the correlated functional status among segregating V segments, but an unknown experimental factor could not be ruled out. In a later analysis, HLA-associated TCR beta chains showed more clonal expansion and lower generation probabilities than non-associated chains that were equally common. Because counts were too low, approximately 15 rarely observed V segments, including chromosome 9 orphons, were excluded from the earlier analysis of 587 of the donors.

The cohort comprised 666 healthy bone marrow donors. At the time of sampling, all cohort members were nominally healthy, though unrecorded immune exposures were likely present. The donor tested CMV seropositive and was one of the 289 seropositive cohort members. A peripheral blood sample was provided by each donor, and peripheral blood mononuclear cells were used for TCR beta sequencing. The Qiagen DNeasy Blood Extraction Kit was used to extract genomic DNA from the blood cell samples. To prepare the library, the immunoSEQ multiplex PCR assay was applied. For the multiplex PCR, a mixture combining 60 forward primers for TCR Vbeta segments and 13 reverse primers for TCR Jbeta segments was used. The CDR3 region of rearranged TCR beta genes was amplified from genomic DNA with a multiplex PCR assay. Amplified TCR beta libraries were sequenced as 87-base-pair reads on the Illumina HiSeq System. The published analysis was carried out like this. A later analysis tallied tens of millions of unique TCR beta chains across the 650 to 750 repertoires, and about 10 million of those chains were shared by two or more donors. Raw reads were error-corrected and collapsed into unique sequences with a nearest-neighbor algorithm that merged closely related sequences to remove PCR and sequencing errors. Alignment of CDR3 sequences to IMGT reference sequences was used to assign V, D and J gene segments. Each retained sequence needed at least a six-nucleotide match to both a V gene segment and a J gene segment. A rearrangement counted as productive if the CDR3 had no stop codons and remained in frame with V and J, and every other rearrangement counted as non-productive. CDR3 was defined according to IMGT convention as the region running from the second conserved V-encoded cysteine to the conserved J-encoded phenylalanine. The earlier analysis of 550 to 650 of the donors excluded any sequence lacking an unambiguous match to a single V gene segment. In an earlier analysis of 587 of the donors, a V segment was called functional when productive rearrangements were above 56.7%, and segregating when the standard deviation between donors exceeded 5%. To diagnose cytomegalovirus status from the catalog of TCR beta chain sequences, a statistical classification framework was built. In a later analysis, V and J genes were assigned by comparing TCR nucleotide sequences against IMGT/GENE-DB human TR gene sequences. The TCRdist pipeline was used in a later analysis to assign CDR3 sequences and most-parsimonious VDJ recombination scenarios. In a later analysis, each TCR beta chain was defined by its CDR3 amino acid sequence together with its V-gene family, and reads without a unique V-gene family were excluded. A later analysis removed 600 or so highly shared, low-generation-probability nucleotide sequences to deal with suspected cross-contamination and a sequencing artifact. For each public chain, a later analysis derived a clonal expansion index from normalized ranks of inferred template counts within each repertoire. Generation probabilities in a later analysis came from a VDJ recombination model fitted to out-of-frame rearrangements, and those results were checked against IGoR. In a later analysis, hypergeometric tests were used to score TCR-TCR, TCR-HLA and TCR-CMV co-occurrence, with a repertoire-size bias correction applied to TCR pairs. In a later analysis, false discovery rates were estimated by permuting HLA or CMV assignments 20 times. In a later analysis, co-occurring TCRs were grouped using DBSCAN, and TCRdist sequence similarity was added for clustering within HLA-allele-positive subsets. Co-occurrence clustering excluded repertoires with fewer than 30,000 or more than 120,000 public chains, plus five with anomalous nucleotide sharing. The immuneACCESS repertoire file appears here via TCRdb, limited to in-frame rearrangements. These files lack a portion of the clones; in checked studies, under half of the deficit traces to unresolved V genes, and the cause of the others is not known. The V and J calls and clone size come from that table; D and trimming were worked out from the DNA. Counted in this sample were 120,000 to 150,000 clones; 80% of them appeared once. The leading ten clones occupy under 7.5% of the sample.

The germline V gene (reference sequence) yields WNHNN for CDR1 and SYGVQD for CDR2. Reading from cysteine to phenylalanine, the CDR3 counts 13 amino acids. This entry keeps only the CDR3 DNA: 39 bases, framed from base 1. Between the V and J ends, shortened by 6 bases and 2 bases respectively, the junction contains 9 bases. As concerns this clone: This clone's antigen is unknown. No quality values exist for individual bases; no much larger clone is one base distant.

The chain couples TRBV10-1 to TRBJ2-3; TRBD1 is a possible D gene, resting on 5 matching bases. Sequences were obtained from PBMCs. The origin of this receptor is a middle-aged man in good health and CMV-seropositive. In nucleotide form, the sequence is TGCGCCAGCAGCCCCAGGGACACAGATACGCAGTATTTT. This encodes CASSPRDTDTQYF.